This T cell receptor beta chain was sequenced in a study of beta chain features in type 1 diabetes. The authors reverse transcribed all of the isolated RNA, so sequencing captured expressed TCRB transcripts. This table comes from immunoSEQ multiplex PCR, and its TCRdb copy is limited to in-frame clones, with some not included. Altogether hundreds of thousands of clones are present, approximately 30% being singletons, with the ten largest covering roughly 0.066%. V was pared by 3 bases and J by 6 bases, with 17 bases between. The CDR3 length is 15 residues. CDR1 and CDR2 (germline): MGHDK, SYGVNS. The clonotype was recovered from a man between 18 and 29 years old in good health. The chain has TRBV25-1 and TRBJ2-5; D is possibly TRBD1 (6 bases). The sequenced sample consisted of naive CD4+ T cells from blood. CDR3 amino acids: CASSDPGHPGKTQYF. The CDR3 DNA reads as TGTGCCAGCAGTGACCCGGGACACCCGGGCAAGACCCAGTACTTC.